A single sample gave rise to the 12 T cell receptor beta chains below, sequenced in a study of OX40 agonist ivuxolimab in advanced cancers. Sequenced by immunoSEQ multiplex PCR; TCRdb stores in-frame clones only, minus some. This sample has tens of thousands of clones, with approximately 88% found just once. This specimen was CD4+ or CD8+ T cells sorted from blood, taken in a trial of the OX40 agonist ivuxolimab. Receptor source: an adult with an advanced solid tumor such as melanoma, head and neck, liver or kidney cancer.

V usage is TRBV19 and J usage is TRBJ2-3; D is possibly TRBD2 (5 bases). The CDR3 is 16 amino acids. Per the germline V gene, CDR1 is LNHDA and CDR2 is SQIVND (reference sequence). CDR3 amino acids: CAIPPQLVSDTDTQYF. The CDR3 DNA reads as TGTGCAATTCCCCCCCAACTAGTTTCCGACACAGATACGCAGTATTTT.

This chain joins TRBV9 and TRBJ2-5; the D call may be TRBD1 or TRBD2 (5 bases each). Germline loops: CDR1 SGDLS, CDR2 YYNGEE. The CDR3 runs to 16 residues. V lost 0 bases, J lost 0 bases, and 12 bases lay in between. Written as DNA, the CDR3 is TGTGCCAGCAGCGTAGGGGGCAGCGGAGACCAAGAGACCCAGTACTTC. This codes for CASSVGGSGDQETQYF.

The chain links TRBV7-3 to TRBJ2-1, with TRBD2 identical over 12 bases. Germline CDR1 is SGHTA and CDR2 is FQGTGA. Trimming took 5 bases from V and 4 from J; bases not matched to a gene: 3. The CDR3 loop spans 15 amino acids. The CDR3 here is CASSPGLAGYNEQFF. In DNA, the CDR3 is TGTGCCAGCAGCCCTGGACTAGCGGGGTACAATGAGCAGTTCTTC.

The V and J genes are TRBV14 and TRBJ1-4; D uncertain. The CDR3 has 15 amino acids. Per germline, CDR1 SGHDN and CDR2 FVKESK. The germline V and J ends were trimmed by 1 base and 7 bases, with 13 bases remaining between them. The CDR3 reads CASSQGMGFSEKLFF. The DNA of the CDR3 is TGTGCCAGCAGCCAAGGAATGGGATTTAGTGAAAAACTGTTTTTT.

This sequence joins TRBV11-3 and TRBJ2-2; TRBD1 is a possible D gene (6 bases). Germline assignment: CDR1 SGHNT and CDR2 YENEEA. This CDR3 is built from 17 residues. V lost 2 bases to trimming and J lost 7 bases, with 20 bases between them. This CDR3 is CASSLSRGLSSYGELFF. The DNA for the CDR3 is TGTGCCAGCAGCTTATCCAGGGGCCTATCGTCGTACGGGGAGCTGTTTTTT.

The CDR3 DNA is TGTGCCAGCAGCTTAGTAGGGACAGGAAGGTACGAGCAGTACTTC. It translates to CASSLVGTGRYEQYF. V gene TRBV7-9 combines with J gene TRBJ2-7; 8 positions match TRBD1. The V segment lost 1 base and the J segment 4 bases; nucleotides outside the gene matches: 6. Per the germline V gene, CDR1 is SEHNR and CDR2 is FQNEAQ (reference sequence). The CDR3 is 15 amino acids.

The rearrangement links TRBV6-5 to TRBJ2-1; D call uncertain. Trimming pared 6 bases from V and 0 bases from J, leaving 9 bases between. The germline V gene encodes CDR1 MNHEY and CDR2 SVGAGI. CDR3 length: 14 amino acids. The CDR3 region is CASSTLSSYNEQFF. The CDR3 coding sequence is TGTGCCAGCAGCACCCTCAGCTCCTACAATGAGCAGTTCTTC.

The chain recombines TRBV4-2 with TRBJ1-1; 9 nucleotides agree with TRBD1. The length of the CDR3 is 14 residues. Germline V gene lookup returns CDR1 LGHNA and CDR2 YNFKEQ. V shed 4 bases and J 7 bases; nucleotides not matched to a gene: 7. CDR3 in amino acids: CASSLQGARDEAFF. DNA for the CDR3: TGTGCCAGCAGCCTACAGGGGGCGCGAGATGAAGCTTTCTTT.

This chain uses TRBV28 with TRBJ1-2; the D gene is possibly TRBD1 (5 bases). Germline loops: CDR1 MDHEN, CDR2 SYDVKM. The CDR3 spans 14 residues. The ends were cut back, 3 bases at V and 1 base at J, with 9 bases in the middle. The CDR3 nucleotides read TGTGCCAGCAGTTTGACGGGGGGTAACTATGGCTACACCTTC. This translates into CASSLTGGNYGYTF.

As DNA, the CDR3 is TGTGCCAGCAAAGAGGGTGGCTTTGTGGGGGAGCTGTTTTTT. Translation gives CASKEGGFVGELFF. The chain is built from TRBV2 and TRBJ2-2, with D possibly matching TRBD2 (5 bases). CDR1 and CDR2 from the germline V gene are SNHLY and FYNNEI. The CDR3 length is 14 residues. Trimming pared 7 bases from V and 8 bases from J, leaving 17 bases between.

V is TRBV6-1 and J is TRBJ2-1, with D possibly TRBD2 on 5 matching bases. The CDR3 is 14 amino acids. Per the germline V gene, CDR1 is MNHNS and CDR2 is SASEGT. V lost 1 base to trimming and J lost 10 bases, with 14 bases between them. The CDR3 spells CASSEGGESKEQFF. The CDR3 nucleotides are TGTGCCAGCAGTGAAGGGGGAGAGAGTAAGGAGCAGTTCTTC.

This clone was detected a few times. V and J are TRBV5-1 and TRBJ2-5; D remains unclear. Trimming stripped 0 bases from V and 0 bases from J, with 9 bases between. Germline V gene sequence: CDR1 SGHRS, CDR2 YFSETQ. This CDR3 has 15 amino acids. The CDR3, as DNA: TGCGCCAGCAGCTTGGCCGACTCGTACCAAGAGACCCAGTACTTC. Translated: CASSLADSYQETQYF.